The T cell receptor (beta chain) under discussion was sequenced for a study of CD8 T cells in Susac syndrome. Overall study: Patients with Susac syndrome, at blood draw, were therapy-naive, on corticosteroids, or on intravenous immunoglobulin alone.

Study-wide points: The CD4+ T cell repertoires from Susac syndrome exhibited no clonal expansion.

Germline lookup yields CDR1 MNHNS and CDR2 SASEGT. Between the trimmed V and J ends, which lost 6 bases and 5 bases, there was a span of 16 bases. The CDR3 runs 14 residues. This clonotype has more than one count but fewer than ten. What it binds is unknown. cDNA came from about 0.5 to 1 ug RNA primed by random hexamers. A multiplex approach, immunoSEQ multiplex PCR, amplified TCR beta CDR3 across 54 Vbeta and 13 Jbeta. MiXCR was run by TCRdb on the immunoSEQ multiplex PCR reads, yielding one entry per CDR3 protein. The sample consists of about 180,000 distinct CDR3 sequences, 90% to 97% of them appearing once.

This chain uses TRBV6-1 with TRBJ1-2; TRBD1 might be the D (6 bases). Sequenced sample: CD4+ T cells from PBMCs. The receptor comes from a human donor with Susac syndrome. The CDR3 sequence: CASRTGSTLYGYTF. For the CDR3, the DNA is TGTGCCAGCAGGACAGGTTCAACCCTTTATGGCTACACCTTC.